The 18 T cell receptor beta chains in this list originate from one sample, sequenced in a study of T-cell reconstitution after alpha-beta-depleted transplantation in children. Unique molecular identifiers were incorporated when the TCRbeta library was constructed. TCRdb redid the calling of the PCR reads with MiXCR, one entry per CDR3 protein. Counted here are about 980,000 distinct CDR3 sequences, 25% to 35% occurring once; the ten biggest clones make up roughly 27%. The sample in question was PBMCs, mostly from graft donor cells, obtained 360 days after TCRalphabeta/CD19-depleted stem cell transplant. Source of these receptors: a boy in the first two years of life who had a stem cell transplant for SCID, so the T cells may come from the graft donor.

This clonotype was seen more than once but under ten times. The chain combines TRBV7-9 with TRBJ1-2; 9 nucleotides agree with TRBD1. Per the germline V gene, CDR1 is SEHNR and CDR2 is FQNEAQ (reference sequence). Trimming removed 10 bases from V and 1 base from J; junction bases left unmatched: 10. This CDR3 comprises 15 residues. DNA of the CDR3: TGTGCCATCGCGCCGGGACAGGGCTTTAACTATGGCTACACCTTC. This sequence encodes CAIAPGQGFNYGYTF. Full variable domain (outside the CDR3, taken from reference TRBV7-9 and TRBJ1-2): DTGVSQNPRHKITKRGQNVTFRCDPISEHNRLYWYRQTLGQGPEFLTYFQNEAQLEKSRLLSDRFSAERPKGSFSTLEIQRTEQGDSAMYLCAIAPGQGFNYGYTFGSGTRLTVV.

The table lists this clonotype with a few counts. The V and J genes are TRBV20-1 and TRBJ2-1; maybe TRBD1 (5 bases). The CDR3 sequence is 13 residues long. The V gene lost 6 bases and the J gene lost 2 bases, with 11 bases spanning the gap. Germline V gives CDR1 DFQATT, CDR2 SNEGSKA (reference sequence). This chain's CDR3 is CSAQGATYNEQFF. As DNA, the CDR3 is TGCAGTGCCCAAGGGGCCACCTACAATGAGCAGTTCTTC.

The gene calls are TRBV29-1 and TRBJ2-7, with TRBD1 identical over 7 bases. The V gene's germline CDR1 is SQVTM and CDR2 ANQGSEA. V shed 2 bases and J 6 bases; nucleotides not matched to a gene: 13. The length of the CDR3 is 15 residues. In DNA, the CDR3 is TGCAGCGTTGAAAGGGAAAGGGGGCCGGCTATCGAGCAGTACTTC. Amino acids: CSVERERGPAIEQYF.

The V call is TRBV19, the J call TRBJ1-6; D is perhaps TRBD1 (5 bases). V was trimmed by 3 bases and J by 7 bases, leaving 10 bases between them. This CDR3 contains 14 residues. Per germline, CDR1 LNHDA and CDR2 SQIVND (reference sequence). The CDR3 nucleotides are TGTGCCAGTAGTATTGGGACGGCCAATTCACCCCTCCACTTT. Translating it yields CASSIGTANSPLHF. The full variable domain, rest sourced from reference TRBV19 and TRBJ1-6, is DGGITQSPKYLFRKEGQNVTLSCEQNLNHDAMYWYRQDPGQGLRLIYYSQIVNDFQKGDIAEGYSVSREKKESFPLTVTSAQKNPTAFYLCASSIGTANSPLHFGNGTRLTVT.

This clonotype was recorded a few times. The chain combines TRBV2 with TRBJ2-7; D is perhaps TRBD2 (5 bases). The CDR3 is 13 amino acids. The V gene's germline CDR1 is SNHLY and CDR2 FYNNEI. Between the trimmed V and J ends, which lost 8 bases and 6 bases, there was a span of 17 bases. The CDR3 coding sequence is TGTGCCAGCCGAGGAGTCGTTGGGAGCGAGCAGTACTTC. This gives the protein CASRGVVGSEQYF.

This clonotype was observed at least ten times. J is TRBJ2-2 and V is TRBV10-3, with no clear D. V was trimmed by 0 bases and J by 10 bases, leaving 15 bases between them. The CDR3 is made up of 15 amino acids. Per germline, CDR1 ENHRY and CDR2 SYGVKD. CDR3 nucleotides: TGTGCCATCAGTGAGTCGGGTCAATGGAATCCGGAGCTGTTTTTT. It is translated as CAISESGQWNPELFF.

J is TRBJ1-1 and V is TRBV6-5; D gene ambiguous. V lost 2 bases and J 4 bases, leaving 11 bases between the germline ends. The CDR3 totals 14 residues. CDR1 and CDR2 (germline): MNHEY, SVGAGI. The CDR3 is CASSYNRMGTEAFF. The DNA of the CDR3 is TGTGCCAGCAGTTACAACCGGATGGGCACTGAAGCTTTCTTT.

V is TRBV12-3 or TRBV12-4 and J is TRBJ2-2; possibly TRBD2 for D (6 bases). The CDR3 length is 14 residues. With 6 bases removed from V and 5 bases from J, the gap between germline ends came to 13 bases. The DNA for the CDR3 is TGTGCCAGCAGCTCGGGACTGCCGACCGGGGAGCTGTTTTTT. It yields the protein CASSSGLPTGELFF.

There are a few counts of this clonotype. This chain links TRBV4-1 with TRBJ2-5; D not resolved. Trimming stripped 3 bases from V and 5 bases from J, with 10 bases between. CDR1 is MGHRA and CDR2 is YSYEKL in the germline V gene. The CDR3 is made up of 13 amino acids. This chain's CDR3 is CASSQQHGETQYF. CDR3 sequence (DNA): TGCGCCAGCAGCCAGCAACACGGCGAGACCCAGTACTTC.

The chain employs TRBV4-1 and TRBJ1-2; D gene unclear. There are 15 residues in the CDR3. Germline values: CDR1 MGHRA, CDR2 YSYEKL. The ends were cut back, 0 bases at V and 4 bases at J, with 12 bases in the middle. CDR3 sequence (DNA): TGCGCCAGCAGCCAAGAGGCAGCCCATCTCTATGGCTACACCTTC. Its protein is CASSQEAAHLYGYTF.

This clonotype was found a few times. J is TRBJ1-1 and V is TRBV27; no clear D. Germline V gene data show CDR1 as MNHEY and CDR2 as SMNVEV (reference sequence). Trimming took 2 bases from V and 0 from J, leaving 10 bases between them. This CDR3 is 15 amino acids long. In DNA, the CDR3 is TGTGCCAGCAGTTTAACCGGAAACATGAACACTGAAGCTTTCTTT. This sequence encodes CASSLTGNMNTEAFF.

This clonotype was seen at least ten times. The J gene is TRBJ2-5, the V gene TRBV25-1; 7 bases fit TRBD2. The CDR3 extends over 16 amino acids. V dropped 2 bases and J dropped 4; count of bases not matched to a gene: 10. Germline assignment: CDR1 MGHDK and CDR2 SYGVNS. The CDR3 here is CASSEAWLAATETQYF. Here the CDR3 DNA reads TGTGCCAGCAGTGAAGCATGGCTAGCGGCCACAGAGACCCAGTACTTC. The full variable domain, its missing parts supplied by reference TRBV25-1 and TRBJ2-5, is EADIYQTPRYLVIGTGKKITLECSQTMGHDKMYWYQQDPGMELHLIHYSYGVNSTEKGDLSSESTVSRIRTEHFPLTLESARPSHTSQYLCASSEAWLAATETQYFGPGTRLLVL.

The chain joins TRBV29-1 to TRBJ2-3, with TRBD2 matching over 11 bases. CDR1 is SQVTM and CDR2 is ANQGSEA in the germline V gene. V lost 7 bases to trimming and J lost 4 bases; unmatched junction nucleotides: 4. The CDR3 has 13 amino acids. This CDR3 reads CSDRSGGADTQYF. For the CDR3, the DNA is TGCAGCGACCGTAGCGGGGGGGCAGATACGCAGTATTTT.

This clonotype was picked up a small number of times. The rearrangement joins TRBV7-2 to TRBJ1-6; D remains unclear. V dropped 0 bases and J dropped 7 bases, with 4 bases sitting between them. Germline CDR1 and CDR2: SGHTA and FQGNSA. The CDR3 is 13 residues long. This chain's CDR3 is CASSLARNSPLHF. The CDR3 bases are TGTGCCAGCAGCTTAGCACGGAATTCACCCCTCCACTTT.

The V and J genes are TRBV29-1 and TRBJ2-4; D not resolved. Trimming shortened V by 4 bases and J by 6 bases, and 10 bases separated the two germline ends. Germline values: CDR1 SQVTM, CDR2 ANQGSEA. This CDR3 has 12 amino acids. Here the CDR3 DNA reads TGCAGCGTTGTCGGTCAGTCAAACATTCAGTACTTC. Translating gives CSVVGQSNIQYF.

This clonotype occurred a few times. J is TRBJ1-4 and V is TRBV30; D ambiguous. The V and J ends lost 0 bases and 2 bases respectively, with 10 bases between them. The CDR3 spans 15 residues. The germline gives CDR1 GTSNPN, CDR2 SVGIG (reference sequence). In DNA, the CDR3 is TGTGCCTGGAGTGTATATCGCCGGACTAATGAAAAACTGTTTTTT. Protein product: CAWSVYRRTNEKLFF.

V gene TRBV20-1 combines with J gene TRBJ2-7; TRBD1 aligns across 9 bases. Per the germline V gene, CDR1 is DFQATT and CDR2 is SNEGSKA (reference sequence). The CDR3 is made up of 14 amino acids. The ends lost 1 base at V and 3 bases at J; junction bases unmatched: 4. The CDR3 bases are TGCAGTGCTAGAGGACCGGGACAGGGCTACGAGCAGTACTTC. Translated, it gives CSARGPGQGYEQYF.

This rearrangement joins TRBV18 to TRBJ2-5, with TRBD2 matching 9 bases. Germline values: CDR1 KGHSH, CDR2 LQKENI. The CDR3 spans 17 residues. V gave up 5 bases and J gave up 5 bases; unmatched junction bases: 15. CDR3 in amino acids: CASSSSGGTLMGETQYF. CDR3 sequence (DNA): TGTGCCAGCTCATCCAGCGGGGGGACGCTCATGGGGGAGACCCAGTACTTC.